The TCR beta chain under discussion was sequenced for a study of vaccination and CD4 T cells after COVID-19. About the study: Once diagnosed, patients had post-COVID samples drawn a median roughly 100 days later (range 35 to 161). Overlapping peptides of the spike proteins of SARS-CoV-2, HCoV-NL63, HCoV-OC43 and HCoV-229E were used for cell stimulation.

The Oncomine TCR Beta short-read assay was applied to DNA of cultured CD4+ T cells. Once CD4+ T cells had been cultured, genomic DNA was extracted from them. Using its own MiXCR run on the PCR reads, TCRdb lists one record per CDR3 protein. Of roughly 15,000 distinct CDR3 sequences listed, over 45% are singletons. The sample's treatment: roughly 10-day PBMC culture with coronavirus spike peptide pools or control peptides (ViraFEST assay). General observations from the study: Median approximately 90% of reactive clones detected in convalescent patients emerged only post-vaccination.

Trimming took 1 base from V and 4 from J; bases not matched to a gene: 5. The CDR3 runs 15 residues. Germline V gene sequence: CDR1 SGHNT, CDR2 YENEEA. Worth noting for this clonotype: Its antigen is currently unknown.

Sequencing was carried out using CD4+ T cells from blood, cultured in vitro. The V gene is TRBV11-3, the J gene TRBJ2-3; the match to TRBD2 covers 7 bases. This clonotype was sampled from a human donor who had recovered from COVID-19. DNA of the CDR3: TGTGCCAGCAGCTTAGCGTGGGGAGGGCCAGATACGCAGTATTTT. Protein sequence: CASSLAWGGPDTQYF.